Following are 21 T cell receptor beta chains from one sample sequenced in a study of T-cell reconstitution after alpha-beta-depleted transplantation in children. Unique molecular identifiers were used to barcode this TCRbeta library. Each CDR3 protein gets one entry after TCRdb re-called the PCR reads with MiXCR. The sample has a few hundred thousand distinct CDR3 sequences; roughly 13% are singletons. Source: PBMCs, taken from the stem cell graft. The receptor set was obtained from a human donor who donated a stem cell graft to a child with Fanconi anemia.

This chain links TRBV4-2 with TRBJ2-7; D assignment may be TRBD1 or TRBD2 (5 bases each). The length of the CDR3 is 15 residues. From germline, CDR1 is LGHNA and CDR2 YNFKEQ. V lost 0 bases, J lost 4 bases, and 13 bases lay in between. The CDR3: CASSQERGTHYEQYF. Here the CDR3 DNA reads TGTGCCAGCAGCCAAGAGAGGGGCACCCATTACGAGCAGTACTTC.

This clonotype occurred many times. V is TRBV29-1 and J is TRBJ1-2, with TRBD1 matching 9 bases. Germline V gives CDR1 SQVTM, CDR2 ANQGSEA. Losses at the gene ends were 7 bases for V and 5 bases for J; bases not matched to a gene: 5. This CDR3 has 12 residues. CDR3 region: CSADDRGYGYTF. DNA of the CDR3: TGCAGCGCTGATGACAGGGGGTATGGCTACACCTTC.

This clonotype has just a few counts. The chain joins TRBV29-1 to TRBJ1-1; TRBD1 matches at 7 bases. The CDR3 is 15 amino acids. V was pared by 8 bases and J by 1 base, with 13 bases of the junction left unmatched. CDR1 is SQVTM, CDR2 ANQGSEA, per germline. CDR3 residues: CSSYIQGPRNTEAFF. The DNA for the CDR3 is TGCAGCTCATACATACAGGGGCCCCGGAACACTGAAGCTTTCTTT.

This clonotype was found many times. The chain uses TRBV10-2 and TRBJ2-7, with 7 positions matching TRBD1. Germline assignment: CDR1 WSHSY and CDR2 SAAADI. Trimming at V came to 8 bases and at J to 6 bases, leaving 10 bases not matched to a gene. The CDR3 consists of 13 residues. CDR3 sequence: CASLGFSGGEQYV. For the CDR3, the DNA is TGCGCCAGCCTAGGATTTTCAGGGGGCGAGCAGTACGTC.

A few counts support this clonotype. The chain recombines TRBV20-1 with TRBJ2-5; no reliable D call. This CDR3 is 12 amino acids long. Trimming removed 6 bases from V and 2 bases from J, with 10 bases in between. CDR1 and CDR2 from the germline V gene are DFQATT and SNEGSKA (reference sequence). CDR3 DNA: TGCAGTGCCCTGAATCTACAAGAGACCCAGTACTTC. Translated, it gives CSALNLQETQYF.

As to this clonotype: One end of the junction is discordant with germline, which a read error may explain. This chain joins TRBV2 and TRBJ2-3; the D gene is possibly TRBD1 (6 bases). This CDR3 is 13 amino acids long. Germline CDR1 and CDR2: SNHLY and FYNNEI. The CDR3 sequence: CVSCGQGIDTQYF. The DNA of the CDR3 is TGTGTCAGCTGCGGCCAGGGGATAGATACGCAGTATTTT.

The table lists this clonotype with a few counts. The chain uses TRBV7-9 and TRBJ1-6, with 9 bases aligning to TRBD1. The CDR3 length is 15 residues. Germline CDR1 and CDR2: SEHNR and FQNEAQ (reference sequence). V trimming: 5 bases; J trimming: 6 bases; junction bases outside the gene matches: 5. The CDR3 nucleotides are TGTGCCAGCAGCCCAACAGGGGGCAGTAATTCACCCCTCCACTTT. This codes for CASSPTGGSNSPLHF. Complete variable domain (other parts from reference TRBV7-9 and TRBJ1-6): DTGVSQNPRHKITKRGQNVTFRCDPISEHNRLYWYRQTLGQGPEFLTYFQNEAQLEKSRLLSDRFSAERPKGSFSTLEIQRTEQGDSAMYLCASSPTGGSNSPLHFGNGTRLTVT.

The V call is TRBV3-1, the J call TRBJ2-5, with 15 bases matching TRBD2. Germline V gene sequence: CDR1 LGHDT, CDR2 YNNKEL (reference sequence). V gave up 0 bases and J gave up 5 bases; unmatched junction bases: 7. This CDR3 is built from 18 residues. The CDR3 here is CASSQDRGLAGGHETQYF. The CDR3 DNA follows: TGTGCCAGCAGCCAAGATCGAGGACTAGCGGGGGGGCACGAGACCCAGTACTTC.

This clonotype was recorded at least ten times. The gene calls are TRBV12-3 or TRBV12-4 and TRBJ1-5, with D unresolved. CDR3 size: 12 residues. Trimming cost V 6 bases and J 5 bases, with 8 bases left between them. CDR3 nucleotides: TGTGCCAGCAGCCCAACTTATCAGCCCCAGCATTTT. Its translation is CASSPTYQPQHF.

V and J are TRBV7-2 and TRBJ1-6; tentatively, D is TRBD1 (6 bases). Germline assignment: CDR1 SGHTA and CDR2 FQGNSA. This CDR3 has 16 residues. V was clipped by 1 base and J by 9 bases, with 16 bases between them. CDR3 region: CASSLELAGAGSPLHF. The CDR3 DNA sequence: TGTGCCAGCAGCTTAGAATTGGCGGGGGCTGGTTCACCCCTCCACTTT.

This clonotype was detected many times. The V and J genes are TRBV7-2 and TRBJ2-2; a weak D match, TRBD1 (5 bases). The CDR3 contains 15 residues. The ends were cut back, 6 bases at V and 2 bases at J, with 13 bases in the middle. Looked up from germline, CDR1 is SGHTA and CDR2 is FQGNSA. CDR3 sequence (DNA): TGTGCCAGCAGTCGACAGAGCCTAAACACCGGGGAGCTGTTTTTT. Protein sequence: CASSRQSLNTGELFF.

In this sample, this clonotype turned up a few times. The V and J genes are TRBV6-2 or TRBV6-3 and TRBJ2-3; TRBD2 matches at 8 bases. The CDR3 has 12 amino acids. V was pared by 6 bases and J by 11 bases, with 7 bases of the junction left unmatched. CDR1 is MNHEY and CDR2 is SVGEGT in the germline V gene. The CDR3 sequence is CASRYLSGEQYF. CDR3 nucleotide sequence: TGTGCCAGCAGGTACCTTAGCGGGGAGCAGTATTTT.

This clonotype was found many times. This chain joins TRBV2 and TRBJ1-1; D is ambiguous. Trimming left V 5 bases short and J 5 bases short, with 15 bases between. CDR3 length: 14 residues. CDR1 is SNHLY and CDR2 is FYNNEI in the germline V gene. CDR3 residues: CASSLTDSGTEAFF. DNA of the CDR3: TGTGCCAGCAGTCTGACCGACTCCGGGACTGAAGCTTTCTTT.

In its sample, this clonotype was seen a few times. The chain has TRBV29-1 and TRBJ1-1; a possible D gene is TRBD1 (5 bases). The CDR3 contains 12 residues. The ends were cut back, 3 bases at V and 0 bases at J, with 5 bases in the middle. The germline V gene encodes CDR1 SQVTM and CDR2 ANQGSEA. This chain's CDR3 is CSVDRVNTEAFF. In DNA form, the CDR3 reads TGCAGCGTTGACAGGGTGAACACTGAAGCTTTCTTT.

This clonotype has just one count. The V and J genes are TRBV10-2 and TRBJ1-2; 10 bases fit TRBD1. CDR3 size: 13 residues. CDR1 and CDR2 from the germline V gene are WSHSY and SAAADI. Trimming took 8 bases from V and 8 from J; bases not matched to a gene: 8. The CDR3 DNA reads as TGCGCCAGCGCCGGGACAGGGGACTTGGGCTACACCTTC. Amino acids: CASAGTGDLGYTF.

CDR3 amino acids: CASSSPSGGSPHEQFF. CDR3 DNA sequence: TGCGCCAGCAGCTCCCCTAGCGGGGGGTCTCCCCATGAGCAGTTCTTC. The chain uses TRBV5-1 and TRBJ2-1; the match to TRBD2 covers 11 bases. V shed 3 bases, J shed 8 bases, and the junction held 10 bases outside the gene matches. The germline gives CDR1 SGHRS, CDR2 YFSETQ. The CDR3 has 16 residues.

This clonotype was observed a few times. This rearrangement joins TRBV15 to TRBJ1-5, with 9 bases identical to TRBD1. This CDR3 contains 19 residues. V shed 5 bases, J shed 0 bases, and the junction held 14 bases outside the gene matches. The germline gives CDR1 LNHNV, CDR2 YYDKDF (reference sequence). The CDR3, as DNA: TGTGCCACCAGCTCGCCGGCCGGGGGACAGGGCCATAGCAATCAGCCCCAGCATTTT. It encodes CATSSPAGGQGHSNQPQHF.

This clonotype was counted ten times or more. V is TRBV12-3 or TRBV12-4 and J is TRBJ1-1; TRBD1 aligns across 8 bases. The V segment lost 1 base and the J segment 7 bases; nucleotides outside the gene matches: 8. The CDR3 covers 15 residues. The CDR3 here is CASSLVGGTGDEAFF. In nucleotides, the CDR3 is TGTGCCAGCAGTTTAGTAGGTGGGACAGGTGATGAAGCTTTCTTT.

This rearrangement joins TRBV6-5 to TRBJ2-3, with 7 nucleotides matching TRBD2. Germline V gene lookup returns CDR1 MNHEY and CDR2 SVGAGI. V dropped 4 bases and J dropped 2; count of bases not matched to a gene: 6. The CDR3 length is 15 residues. Here the CDR3 reads CASSSPRGVTDTQYF. CDR3 DNA: TGTGCCAGCAGTTCTCCCCGGGGGGTCACAGATACGCAGTATTTT.

This clonotype has at least ten counts. The chain uses TRBV5-1 and TRBJ1-1; unclear D gene. Germline V gene data show CDR1 as SGHRS and CDR2 as YFSETQ. V was shortened by 1 base and J by 1 base, with 8 bases between the two germline ends. The CDR3 sequence is 14 residues long. The CDR3 nucleotides read TGCGCCAGCAGCTTGTTGTACGGGAACACTGAAGCTTTCTTT. Translation: CASSLLYGNTEAFF.

This clonotype was seen repeatedly, ten times or more. The chain combines TRBV29-1 with TRBJ2-1; TRBD1 agrees at 9 bases. CDR3 length: 13 residues. Germline CDR1 and CDR2: SQVTM and ANQGSEA. The ends lost 2 bases at V and 5 bases at J; junction bases unmatched: 1. The CDR3 nucleotides are TGCAGCGTTGAAAGGGACAGGGACAATGAGCAGTTCTTC. This gives the protein CSVERDRDNEQFF.